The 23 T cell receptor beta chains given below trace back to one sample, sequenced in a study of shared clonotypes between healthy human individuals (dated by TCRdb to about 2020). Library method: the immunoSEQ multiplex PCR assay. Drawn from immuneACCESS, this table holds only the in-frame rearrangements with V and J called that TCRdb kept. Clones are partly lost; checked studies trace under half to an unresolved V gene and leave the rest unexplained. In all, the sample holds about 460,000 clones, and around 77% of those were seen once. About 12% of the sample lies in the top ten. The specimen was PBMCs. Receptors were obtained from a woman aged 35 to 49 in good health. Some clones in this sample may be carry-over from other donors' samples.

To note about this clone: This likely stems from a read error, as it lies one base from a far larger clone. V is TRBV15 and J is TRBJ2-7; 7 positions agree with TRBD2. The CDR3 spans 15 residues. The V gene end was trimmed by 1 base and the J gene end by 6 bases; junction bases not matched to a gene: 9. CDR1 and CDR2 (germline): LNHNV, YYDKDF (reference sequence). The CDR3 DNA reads TGTGCCACCAGCAGAGGGGGGGGAGAAGGTCCCGAGCAGTACTTC. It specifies CATSRGGGEGPEQYF.

The CDR3: CASSVASAWSTEAFF. CDR3 coding DNA: TGTGCCAGCAGCGTAGCGTCAGCCTGGAGCACTGAAGCTTTCTTT. The chain combines TRBV9 with TRBJ1-1; D gene ambiguous. Trimming removed 0 bases from V and 4 bases from J, with 13 bases in between. The CDR3 runs 15 residues. The germline CDR1 and CDR2 sequences are SGDLS and YYNGEE.

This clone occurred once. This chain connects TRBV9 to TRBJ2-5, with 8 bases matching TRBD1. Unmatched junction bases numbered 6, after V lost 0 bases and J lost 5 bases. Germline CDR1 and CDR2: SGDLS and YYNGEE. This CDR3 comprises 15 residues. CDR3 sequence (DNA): TGTGCCAGCAGCGTAGCTACAGGGGGGTGGGAGACCCAGTACTTC. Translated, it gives CASSVATGGWETQYF.

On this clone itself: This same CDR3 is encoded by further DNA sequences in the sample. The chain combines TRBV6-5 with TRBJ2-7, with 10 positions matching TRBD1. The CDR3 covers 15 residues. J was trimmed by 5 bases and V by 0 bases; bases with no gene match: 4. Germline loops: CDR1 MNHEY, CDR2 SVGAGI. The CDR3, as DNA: TGTGCCAGCAGTTACTCGACAGGGGGCTTAGACGAGCAGTACTTC. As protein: CASSYSTGGLDEQYF.

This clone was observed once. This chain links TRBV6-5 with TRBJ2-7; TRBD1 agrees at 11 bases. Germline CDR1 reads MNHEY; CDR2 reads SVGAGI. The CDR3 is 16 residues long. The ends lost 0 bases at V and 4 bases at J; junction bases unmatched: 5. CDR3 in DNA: TGTGCCAGCAGTTACTCCGGGACAGGGGGTGGGTACGAGCAGTACTTC. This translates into CASSYSGTGGGYEQYF.

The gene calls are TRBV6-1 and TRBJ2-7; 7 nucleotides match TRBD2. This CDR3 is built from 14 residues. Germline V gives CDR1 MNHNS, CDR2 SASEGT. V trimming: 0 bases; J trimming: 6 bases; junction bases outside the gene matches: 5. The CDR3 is CASSEAGGPGEQYF. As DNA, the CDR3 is TGTGCCAGCAGTGAAGCGGGAGGGCCCGGCGAGCAGTACTTC.

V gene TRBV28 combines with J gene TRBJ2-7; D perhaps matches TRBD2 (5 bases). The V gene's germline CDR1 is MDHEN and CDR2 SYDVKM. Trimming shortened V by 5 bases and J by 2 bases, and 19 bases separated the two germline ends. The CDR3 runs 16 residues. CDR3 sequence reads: CASSSTGNLHPYEQYF. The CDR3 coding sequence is TGTGCCAGCAGTAGTACCGGGAACCTTCACCCCTACGAGCAGTACTTC.

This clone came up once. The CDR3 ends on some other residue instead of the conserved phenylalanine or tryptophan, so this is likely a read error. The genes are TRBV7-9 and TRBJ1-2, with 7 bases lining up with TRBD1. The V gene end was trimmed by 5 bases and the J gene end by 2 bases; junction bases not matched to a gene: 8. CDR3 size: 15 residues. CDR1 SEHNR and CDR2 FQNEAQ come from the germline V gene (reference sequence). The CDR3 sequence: CASSRLGTENYGYTL. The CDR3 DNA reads TGTGCCAGCAGCCGCCTTGGGACAGAAAACTATGGCTACACCCTC.

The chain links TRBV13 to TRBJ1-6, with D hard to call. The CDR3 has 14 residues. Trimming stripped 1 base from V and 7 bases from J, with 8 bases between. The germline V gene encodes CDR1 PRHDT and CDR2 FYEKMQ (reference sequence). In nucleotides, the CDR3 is TGTGCCAGCAGCTTAGACCCTTTGAATTCACCCCTCCACTTT. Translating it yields CASSLDPLNSPLHF.

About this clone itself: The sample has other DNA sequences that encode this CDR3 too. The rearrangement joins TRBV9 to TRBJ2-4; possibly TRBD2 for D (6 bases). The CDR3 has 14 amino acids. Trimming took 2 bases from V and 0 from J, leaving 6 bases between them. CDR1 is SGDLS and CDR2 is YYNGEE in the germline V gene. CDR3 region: CASSVGGAKNIQYF. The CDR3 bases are TGTGCCAGCAGCGTGGGGGGAGCCAAAAACATTCAGTACTTC.

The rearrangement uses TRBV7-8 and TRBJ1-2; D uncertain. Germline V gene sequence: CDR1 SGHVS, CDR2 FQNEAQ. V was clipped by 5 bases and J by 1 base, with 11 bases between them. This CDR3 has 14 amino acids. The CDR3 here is CASSPFQDNYGYTF. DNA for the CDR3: TGTGCCAGCAGCCCCTTTCAGGATAACTATGGCTACACCTTC.

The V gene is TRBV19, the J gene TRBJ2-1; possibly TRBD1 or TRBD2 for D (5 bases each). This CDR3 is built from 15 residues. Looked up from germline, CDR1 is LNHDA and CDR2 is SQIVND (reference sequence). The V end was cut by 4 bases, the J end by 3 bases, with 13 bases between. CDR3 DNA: TGTGCCAGTAGTACCCCGGGGACCCACTACAATGAGCAGTTCTTC. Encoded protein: CASSTPGTHYNEQFF.

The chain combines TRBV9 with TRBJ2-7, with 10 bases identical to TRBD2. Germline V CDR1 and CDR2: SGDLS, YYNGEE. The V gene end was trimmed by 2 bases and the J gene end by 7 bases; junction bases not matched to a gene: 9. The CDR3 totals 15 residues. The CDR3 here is CASSVSSGSTGEQYF. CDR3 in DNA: TGTGCCAGCAGCGTTTCTAGCGGGAGTACGGGGGAGCAGTACTTC.

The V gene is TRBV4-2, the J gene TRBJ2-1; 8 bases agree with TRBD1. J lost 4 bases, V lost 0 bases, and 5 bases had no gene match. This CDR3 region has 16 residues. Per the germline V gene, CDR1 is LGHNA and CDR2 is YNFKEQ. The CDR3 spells CASSQEDRVGYNEQFF. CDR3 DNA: TGTGCCAGCAGCCAAGAGGACAGGGTGGGATACAATGAGCAGTTCTTC.

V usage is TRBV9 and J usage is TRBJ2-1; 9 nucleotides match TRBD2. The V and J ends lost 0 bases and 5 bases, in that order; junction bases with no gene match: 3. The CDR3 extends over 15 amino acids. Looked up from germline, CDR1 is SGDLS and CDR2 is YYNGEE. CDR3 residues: CASSVGLAAHNEQFF. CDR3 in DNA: TGTGCCAGCAGCGTAGGACTAGCGGCCCACAATGAGCAGTTCTTC. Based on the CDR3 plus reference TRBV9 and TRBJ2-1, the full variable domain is DSGVTQTPKHLITATGQRVTLRCSPRSGDLSVYWYQQSLDQGLQFLIQYYNGEERAKGNILERFSAQQFPDLHSELNLSSLELGDSALYFCASSVGLAAHNEQFFGPGTRLTVL.

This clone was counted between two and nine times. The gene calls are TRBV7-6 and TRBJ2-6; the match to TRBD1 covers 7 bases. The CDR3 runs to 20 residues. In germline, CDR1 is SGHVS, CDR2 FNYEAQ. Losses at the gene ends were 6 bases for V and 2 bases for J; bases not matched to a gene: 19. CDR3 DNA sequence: TGTGCCAGCAGACAAGACCTCACAGGGGCAGCCGTGCCTGGGGCCAACGTCCTGACTTTC. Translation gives CASRQDLTGAAVPGANVLTF.

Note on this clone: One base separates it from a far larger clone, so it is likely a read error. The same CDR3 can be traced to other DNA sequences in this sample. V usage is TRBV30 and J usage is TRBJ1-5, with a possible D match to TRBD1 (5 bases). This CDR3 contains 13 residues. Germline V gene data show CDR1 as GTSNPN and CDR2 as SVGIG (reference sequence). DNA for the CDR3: TGTGCCTGGGCAGACAGTTTCAATCAGCCCCAGCACTTT. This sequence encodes CAWADSFNQPQHF.

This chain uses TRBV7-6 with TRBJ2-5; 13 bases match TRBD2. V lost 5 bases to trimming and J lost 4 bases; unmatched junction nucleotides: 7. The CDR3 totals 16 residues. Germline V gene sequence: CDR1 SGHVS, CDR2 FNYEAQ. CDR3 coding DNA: TGTGCCAGCAGCAACGGACTAGCGGGAGTCAGAGAGACCCAGTACTTC. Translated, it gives CASSNGLAGVRETQYF.

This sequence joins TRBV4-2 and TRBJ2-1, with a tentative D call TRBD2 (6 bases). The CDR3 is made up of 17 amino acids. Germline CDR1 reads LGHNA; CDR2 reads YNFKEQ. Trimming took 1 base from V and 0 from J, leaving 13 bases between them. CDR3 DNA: TGTGCCAGCAGCCAAGGGGGGGTAGAGAGCTCCTACAATGAGCAGTTCTTC. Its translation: CASSQGGVESSYNEQFF.

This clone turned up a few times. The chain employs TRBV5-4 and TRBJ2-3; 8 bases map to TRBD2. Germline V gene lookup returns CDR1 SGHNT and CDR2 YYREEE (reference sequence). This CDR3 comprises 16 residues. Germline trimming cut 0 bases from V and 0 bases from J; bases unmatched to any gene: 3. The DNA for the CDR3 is TGTGCCAGCAGCTTGGGCGGGAGGCACAGCACAGATACGCAGTATTTT. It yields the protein CASSLGGRHSTDTQYF. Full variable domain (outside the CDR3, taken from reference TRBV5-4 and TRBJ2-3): ETGVTQSPTHLIKTRGQQVTLRCSSQSGHNTVSWYQQALGQGPQFIFQYYREEENGRGNFPPRFSGLQFPNYSSELNVNALELDDSALYLCASSLGGRHSTDTQYFGPGTRLTVL.

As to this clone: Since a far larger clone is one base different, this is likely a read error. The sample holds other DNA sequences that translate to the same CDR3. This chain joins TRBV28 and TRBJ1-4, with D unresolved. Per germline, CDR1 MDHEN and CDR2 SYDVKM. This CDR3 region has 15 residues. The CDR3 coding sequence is TGCGCCAGCAGCCACGAGGGTTTTGGTTATGAAAAACTGTTTTTT. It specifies CASSHEGFGYEKLFF.

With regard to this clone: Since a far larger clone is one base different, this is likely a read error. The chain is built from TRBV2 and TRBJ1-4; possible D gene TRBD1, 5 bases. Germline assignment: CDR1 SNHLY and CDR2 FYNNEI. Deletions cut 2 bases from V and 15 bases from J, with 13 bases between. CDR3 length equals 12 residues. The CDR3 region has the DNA TGTGCCAGCAGTGAATTCCCGGGGGGAATGTTTTTT. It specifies CASSEFPGGMFF.

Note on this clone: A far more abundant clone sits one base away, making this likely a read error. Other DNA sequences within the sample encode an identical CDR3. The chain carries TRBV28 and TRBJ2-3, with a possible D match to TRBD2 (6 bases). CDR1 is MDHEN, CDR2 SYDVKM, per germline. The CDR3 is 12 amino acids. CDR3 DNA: TGCGCCACCAGACTAGTGGCAGATACGCAGTATTTT. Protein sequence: CATRLVADTQYF.